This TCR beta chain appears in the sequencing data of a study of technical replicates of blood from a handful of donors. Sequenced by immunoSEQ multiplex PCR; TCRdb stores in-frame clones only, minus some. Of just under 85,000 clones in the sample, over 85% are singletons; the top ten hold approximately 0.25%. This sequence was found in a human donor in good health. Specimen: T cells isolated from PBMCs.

CDR3 nucleotide sequence: TGTGCCAGCAGCTTGGCGCAGGGGAGAGGAACTGAAGCTTTCTTT. Translated: CASSLAQGRGTEAFF. The rearrangement joins TRBV7-9 to TRBJ1-1, with D tentatively TRBD1 (6 bases). This CDR3 has 15 amino acids. Germline V CDR1 and CDR2: SEHNR, FQNEAQ (reference sequence). V gave up 3 bases and J gave up 5 bases, with 16 bases separating them.